Following are 20 T cell receptor beta chains from one sample sequenced in a study of cytomegalovirus exposure and HLA in healthy donors. PCR used 60 Vbeta primers and 13 Jbeta primers. Produced via immunoSEQ multiplex PCR; TCRdb's table is partial and in-frame only. The data hold under 200,000 clones, with roughly 79% observed a single time. Material: PBMCs. These receptor sequences come from a woman between 45 and 60 years old in good health and CMV-seropositive.

This rearrangement joins TRBV27 to TRBJ2-1, with 7 nucleotides matching TRBD2. From germline, CDR1 is MNHEY and CDR2 SMNVEV (reference sequence). Losses at the gene ends were 5 bases for V and 4 bases for J; bases not matched to a gene: 8. The CDR3 loop spans 15 amino acids. The CDR3 sequence: CASSVPGGRYNEQFF. CDR3 sequence (DNA): TGTGCCAGCAGTGTACCCGGGGGGAGATACAATGAGCAGTTCTTC.

The chain joins TRBV27 to TRBJ2-2, with a weak D call TRBD2 (6 bases). This CDR3 region has 19 residues. Trimming shortened V by 8 bases and J by 0 bases, and 25 bases separated the two germline ends. Germline V gene lookup returns CDR1 MNHEY and CDR2 SMNVEV (reference sequence). CDR3 residues: CASGARGTVSEANTGELFF. DNA for the CDR3: TGTGCCAGCGGGGCTCGCGGGACGGTGTCCGAAGCGAACACCGGGGAGCTGTTTTTT.

There are a few counts of this clone. The chain combines TRBV12-5 with TRBJ1-1; D call uncertain. Germline lookup yields CDR1 LGHNT and CDR2 FRNRAP. V was clipped by 6 bases and J by 1 base, with 15 bases between them. The CDR3 covers 15 residues. In DNA form, the CDR3 reads TGTGCTAGTGGGCGTCCTGTTACAGCGAACACTGAAGCTTTCTTT. Its translation: CASGRPVTANTEAFF.

V is TRBV28 and J is TRBJ2-3, with TRBD2 matching 7 bases. The V gene's germline CDR1 is MDHEN and CDR2 SYDVKM. The CDR3 has 18 amino acids. V gave up 6 bases and J gave up 5 bases; unmatched junction bases: 20. The CDR3 region is CASSSNPLWGRAEDTQYF. For the CDR3, the DNA is TGTGCCAGCAGCTCAAACCCCTTGTGGGGGAGGGCGGAAGATACGCAGTATTTT.

This chain links TRBV6-1 with TRBJ2-7; D may be TRBD1 (6 bases). Trimming removed 1 base from V and 5 bases from J, with 12 bases in between. The V gene's germline CDR1 is MNHNS and CDR2 SASEGT. This CDR3 region has 14 residues. The CDR3, as DNA: TGTGCCAGCAGTGAAGGAGGGACAAACGACGAGCAGTACTTC. Its translation is CASSEGGTNDEQYF.

The rearrangement links TRBV7-2 to TRBJ2-7; no definite D call. V was pared by 1 base and J by 3 bases, with 13 bases between. The CDR3 contains 15 residues. The germline V gene has CDR1 SGHTA and CDR2 FQGNSA. DNA for the CDR3: TGTGCCAGCAGCTTAGGGTCGACTTCGGGCTACGAGCAGTACTTC. Its translation is CASSLGSTSGYEQYF.

The chain recombines TRBV5-8 with TRBJ1-5, with TRBD1 identical over 7 bases. CDR1 SGHTS and CDR2 YDEGEE come from the germline V gene. CDR3 size: 15 residues. Unmatched junction bases numbered 7, after V lost 0 bases and J lost 7 bases. CDR3 bases: TGTGCCAGCAGCTTGGGGTACAGGGGCGCACAGCCCCAGCATTTT. This translates into CASSLGYRGAQPQHF.

This rearrangement joins TRBV7-2 to TRBJ1-2; 7 bases align to TRBD1. CDR1 is SGHTA, CDR2 FQGNSA, per germline. The CDR3 has 16 residues. V dropped 0 bases and J dropped 0; count of bases not matched to a gene: 4. The DNA for the CDR3 is TGTGCCAGCAGCTTAGCAGGGGGCTCCACTAACTATGGCTACACCTTC. It is translated as CASSLAGGSTNYGYTF.

This clone appeared a single time. The rearrangement links TRBV5-4 to TRBJ2-1; 7 nucleotides agree with TRBD1. The CDR3 covers 14 residues. Per the germline V gene, CDR1 is SGHNT and CDR2 is YYREEE (reference sequence). Trimming at V came to 1 base and at J to 8 bases, leaving 6 bases not matched to a gene. CDR3 nucleotides: TGTGCCAGCAGCTTGAAGCAGGGGGACGATGAGCAGTTCTTC. It translates to CASSLKQGDDEQFF. Combining the CDR3 with reference TRBV5-4 and TRBJ2-1 gives the whole variable domain ETGVTQSPTHLIKTRGQQVTLRCSSQSGHNTVSWYQQALGQGPQFIFQYYREEENGRGNFPPRFSGLQFPNYSSELNVNALELDDSALYLCASSLKQGDDEQFFGPGTRLTVL.

V and J are TRBV30 and TRBJ1-2; D gene uncertain. There are 15 residues in the CDR3. The germline CDR1 and CDR2 sequences are GTSNPN and SVGIG (reference sequence). V was shortened by 0 bases and J by 4 bases, with 15 bases between the two germline ends. The CDR3 loop reads CAWSVYPAGFYGYTF. The CDR3 DNA follows: TGTGCCTGGAGTGTGTATCCGGCGGGGTTCTATGGCTACACCTTC. Together with reference TRBV30 and TRBJ1-2, the CDR3 gives the full variable domain: SQTIHQWPATLVQPVGSPLSLECTVEGTSNPNLYWYRQAAGRGLQLLFYSVGIGQISSEVPQNLSASRPQDRQFILSSKKLLLSDSGFYLCAWSVYPAGFYGYTFGSGTRLTVV.

V usage is TRBV4-2 and J usage is TRBJ2-7; 8 nucleotides line up with TRBD2. This CDR3 has 15 amino acids. V lost 4 bases to trimming and J lost 2 bases; unmatched junction nucleotides: 7. Germline-derived CDR1 and CDR2 are LGHNA and YNFKEQ. The CDR3 DNA reads TGTGCCAGCAGCCCTGCATCGGGGGGGGCCTACGAGCAGTACTTC. It specifies CASSPASGGAYEQYF.

The J gene is TRBJ2-7, the V gene TRBV18; the match to TRBD1 covers 8 bases. CDR3 size: 12 residues. V trimming: 6 bases; J trimming: 13 bases; junction bases outside the gene matches: 11. Germline assignment: CDR1 KGHSH and CDR2 LQKENI. Here the CDR3 reads CASSLNRDRLYF. DNA for the CDR3: TGTGCCAGCTCCCTCAACCGGGACAGGCTTTACTTC.

The chain uses TRBV7-2 and TRBJ2-7; tentatively, D is TRBD1 (6 bases). The V and J ends lost 1 base and 3 bases respectively, with 13 bases between them. This CDR3 spans 15 amino acids. Germline assignment: CDR1 SGHTA and CDR2 FQGNSA. The CDR3 nucleotides are TGTGCCAGCAGCTTAGGGGCAGGGGCCCACTACGAGCAGTACTTC. It codes for CASSLGAGAHYEQYF.

This clone was observed once. The chain recombines TRBV2 with TRBJ1-2; 8 bases fit TRBD1. V trimming: 6 bases; J trimming: 2 bases; junction bases outside the gene matches: 11. CDR1 is SNHLY, CDR2 FYNNEI, per germline. CDR3 length: 16 amino acids. In DNA form, the CDR3 reads TGTGCCAGCAGATTACCAGGACAGGGAAAGAACTATGGCTACACCTTC. Amino acids: CASRLPGQGKNYGYTF.

DNA for the CDR3: TGTGCCAGCATCGGTCAGACGGCGAGGAATCAGCCCCAGCATTTT. Protein product: CASIGQTARNQPQHF. The chain joins TRBV28 to TRBJ1-5; the D is unclear. Between the trimmed V and J ends, which lost 7 bases and 4 bases, there was a span of 17 bases. This CDR3 has 15 residues. CDR1 and CDR2 from the germline V gene are MDHEN and SYDVKM.

V is TRBV7-2 and J is TRBJ2-1; 10 bases match TRBD2. With 4 bases clipped from V and 4 bases from J, the junction kept 7 bases outside the gene matches. Germline V lookup: CDR1 SGHTA, CDR2 FQGNSA. The length of the CDR3 is 16 residues. CDR3 in amino acids: CASSSQAGGLYNEQFF. Here the CDR3 DNA reads TGTGCCAGCAGCTCCCAAGCGGGAGGGCTTTACAATGAGCAGTTCTTC.

This chain links TRBV19 with TRBJ1-4, with TRBD1 matching 9 bases. This CDR3 has 16 amino acids. Germline V gene sequence: CDR1 LNHDA, CDR2 SQIVND (reference sequence). The ends lost 5 bases at V and 7 bases at J; junction bases unmatched: 11. CDR3: CASSGLRDRASEKLFF. The CDR3 region has the DNA TGTGCCAGTAGTGGACTCCGGGACAGGGCTAGTGAAAAACTGTTTTTT.

This chain connects TRBV5-1 to TRBJ2-7; no clear D. With 1 base removed from V and 0 bases from J, the gap between germline ends came to 8 bases. CDR1 is SGHRS, CDR2 YFSETQ, per germline. The CDR3 extends over 14 amino acids. Here the CDR3 DNA reads TGCGCCAGCAGCTTGCGGTCTAGCTCCTACGAGCAGTACTTC. Translation: CASSLRSSSYEQYF.

This rearrangement joins TRBV1 to TRBJ2-1; no DNA check was done on the table's D call, TRBD2. TRBV1 is a documented pseudogene. The CDR3 sequence is 19 residues long. CDR3 bases: TGCACCAGCAGCCGCATGGGACTAGCGCGAATATCGACCTACAATGAGCAGTTCTTC. This translates into CTSSRMGLARISTYNEQFF.

J is TRBJ1-1 and V is TRBV18; the match to TRBD1 covers 7 bases. V dropped 2 bases and J dropped 3; count of bases not matched to a gene: 6. CDR1 KGHSH and CDR2 LQKENI come from the germline V gene. The CDR3 spans 15 residues. In DNA, the CDR3 is TGTGCCAGCTCACCATCCACAGGGGTGGACACTGAAGCTTTCTTT. Its translation is CASSPSTGVDTEAFF. The full variable domain, rest sourced from reference TRBV18 and TRBJ1-1, is NAGVMQNPRHLVRRRGQEARLRCSPMKGHSHVYWYRQLPEEGLKFMVYLQKENIIDESGMPKERFSAEFPKEGPSILRIQQVVRGDSAAYFCASSPSTGVDTEAFFGQGTRLTVV.